This T cell receptor beta chain was found in a study of cytomegalovirus exposure and HLA in healthy donors. The PCR employed 60 Vbeta primers together with 13 Jbeta primers. Clones were sequenced by immunoSEQ multiplex PCR, and TCRdb holds only the in-frame ones, with some missing. The sample holds approximately 90,000 clones, roughly 80% seen once. The length of the CDR3 is 14 residues. Trimming removed 0 bases at V and 5 bases at J, with 10 bases between. CDR1 and CDR2 (germline): MNHNS, SASEGT. The chain employs TRBV6-1 and TRBJ1-2; D is ambiguous. Input material: PBMCs. The TCR comes from a male donor in good health and CMV-seronegative. The CDR3 DNA follows: TGTGCCAGCAGTGAAGCGCGGGTGGGTTATGGCTACACCTTC. It codes for CASSEARVGYGYTF.